This T cell receptor (beta chain) was sequenced during a study of blood T cell repertoires in COVID-19. Overall study context: The analysed material was cDNA or gDNA that came from T cells, B-cell-depleted T cells, or PBMCs.

Per the original data handling: Amplification from reference gene primers served as the basis for estimated nucleated cell counts. Sequenced by immunoSEQ multiplex PCR; TCRdb stores in-frame clones only, minus some. V and J calls plus clone size are reproduced from that table; the DNA served to infer D and trimming. The sample includes about 250,000 clones, approximately 86% of them seen just once. The length of the CDR3 is 11 residues. Germline CDR1 reads ENHRY; CDR2 reads SYGVKD. V was trimmed by 5 bases and J by 10 bases, leaving 9 bases between them. Resolution of symptoms, clearance, or two negative PCRs was present in recovered Cohort 3 donors.

The receptor was derived from a woman aged 50 to 60 who had recovered from COVID-19. The sequencing input was PBMCs or T cells enriched from blood (not recorded which). The V gene is TRBV10-3, the J gene TRBJ2-1; D possibly corresponds to TRBD2 (6 bases). DNA of the CDR3: TGTGCCATCAGTTCTAGCGCAGAGCAGTTCTTC. Translation: CAISSSAEQFF.